The 10 T cell receptor beta chains listed next were all sequenced from one sample in a study of Tregs in tolerant kidney transplant recipients. Sequencing used immunoSEQ multiplex PCR; TCRdb keeps in-frame clones, though not all of them. The table lists roughly 30,000 clones. The sample consisted of CD8+ T cells from blood, taken before the transplant. These receptors originate from a human donor who received a combined kidney and bone marrow transplant.

Worth noting for this clone: From the germline J gene comes the end of the CDR3, since the read stops 3 residues before it. The J gene is TRBJ2-1, the V gene TRBV7-9; TRBD1 is a possible D gene (6 bases). The length of the CDR3 is 15 residues. CDR1 and CDR2 (germline): SEHNR, FQNEAQ (reference sequence). V shed 2 bases and J shed 5 bases, with 13 bases lying between them. CDR3 amino acids: CASSLWQGPHNEQFF. The CDR3 bases that were read are TGTGCCAGCAGCTTATGGCAGGGGCCCCACAATGAG.

For this clone: The read falls 3 residues short of the CDR3 end, and the missing part is taken from the germline J gene. This sequence joins TRBV7-9 and TRBJ2-1; 7 bases are a match to TRBD2. V dropped 3 bases and J dropped 8; count of bases not matched to a gene: 7. Germline CDR1 is SEHNR and CDR2 is FQNEAQ (reference sequence). This CDR3 spans 14 amino acids. This CDR3 reads CASSFLGGSDEQFF. CDR3 bases read: TGTGCCAGCAGCTTTTTAGGCGGGAGCGATGAG. Full variable domain (rest looked up from reference TRBV7-9 and TRBJ2-1): DTGVSQNPRHKITKRGQNVTFRCDPISEHNRLYWYRQTLGQGPEFLTYFQNEAQLEKSRLLSDRFSAERPKGSFSTLEIQRTEQGDSAMYLCASSFLGGSDEQFFGPGTRLTVL.

Note on this clone: The sequenced fragment ends 3 residues before the CDR3 boundary, so the rest is inferred from the germline J gene. The genes are TRBV23-1 and TRBJ2-1; the match to TRBD1 covers 11 bases. TRBV23-1 is given ORF status, its function remaining uncertain. The CDR3 runs 16 residues. After removal of 3 bases from V and 8 bases from J, the junction contained 9 bases not matched to a gene. Incomplete CDR3 DNA: TGCGCCAGCAGTCAGGGGTTCGGGGACAGGGGGGATGAG. Protein sequence: CASSQGFGDRGDE. The whole CDR3 is CASSQGFGDRGDEQFF.

With regard to this clone: Read sequence stops 3 residues before the CDR3 end, and the germline J gene provides the missing end. The rearrangement joins TRBV5-1 to TRBJ2-1; 7 bases agree with TRBD2. Losses at the gene ends were 4 bases for V and 0 bases for J; bases not matched to a gene: 4. This CDR3 has 15 amino acids. In germline, CDR1 is SGHRS, CDR2 YFSETQ. CDR3 residues: CASSGGETSYNEQFF. CDR3 bases read: TGCGCCAGCAGCGGGGGGGAAACCTCCTACAATGAG.

On this clone: From the germline J gene comes the end of the CDR3, since the read stops 3 residues before it. V and J are TRBV20-1 and TRBJ2-7, with 8 bases that match TRBD1. Germline lookup yields CDR1 DFQATT and CDR2 SNEGSKA (reference sequence). CDR3 length: 13 amino acids. The V gene end was trimmed by 6 bases and the J gene end by 2 bases; junction bases not matched to a gene: 6. The CDR3 is CSAADRVPYEQYF. Incomplete CDR3 DNA: TGCAGTGCGGCGGACAGGGTACCCTACGAG.

Turning to this clone: The read gets to within 3 residues of the CDR3 end, and the germline J gene fills in the rest. The chain couples TRBV20-1 to TRBJ1-2; TRBD1 agrees at 10 bases. Looked up from germline, CDR1 is DFQATT and CDR2 is SNEGSKA (reference sequence). This CDR3 contains 18 residues. With 1 base clipped from V and 0 bases from J, the junction kept 11 bases outside the gene matches. The sequenced part of the CDR3 DNA is TGCAGTGCTAGAGGGCGTTGGGGACAGGGGTTAACTAACTATGGC. Protein product: CSARGRWGQGLTNYG. The CDR3 in full is CSARGRWGQGLTNYGYTF.

Notes on this clone: Read sequence stops 3 residues before the CDR3 end, and the germline J gene provides the missing end. The V call is TRBV10-2, the J call TRBJ2-7; 8 nucleotides align to TRBD1. The CDR3 runs 15 residues. Germline trimming cut 5 bases from V and 5 bases from J; bases unmatched to any gene: 11. CDR1 and CDR2 from the germline V gene are WSHSY and SAAADI. The sequenced part of the CDR3 DNA is TGCGCCAGCAGTCTTGACAGACAGGGGACGCACGAG. As protein: CASSLDRQGTHE. The complete CDR3 protein is CASSLDRQGTHEQYF.

CDR3 region: CSVGGREGYTF. CDR3 DNA (partial): TGCAGCGTTGGGGGCAGGGAGGGC. The V and J genes are TRBV29-1 and TRBJ1-2, with D perhaps TRBD1 (5 bases). The read is 3 residues too short to cover the CDR3 end, so that end is filled in from the germline J gene. The CDR3 has 11 residues. CDR1 and CDR2 from the germline V gene are SQVTM and ANQGSEA.

The part of the CDR3 DNA that was read is TGCAGTGCTAGAGATCCCGACAGGGTTGGGACC. Translating it yields CSARDPDRVGT. The whole CDR3 reads CSARDPDRVGTQYF. The V call is TRBV20-1, the J call TRBJ2-5; 7 nucleotides line up with TRBD1. The read falls 3 residues short of the CDR3 end, and the missing part is taken from the germline J gene. Trimming at V came to 0 bases and at J to 7 bases, leaving 8 bases not matched to a gene. This CDR3 spans 14 amino acids. Germline V gene data show CDR1 as DFQATT and CDR2 as SNEGSKA (reference sequence).

Remarks on this clone: The CDR3 end lies 3 residues beyond the end of the read and is filled in from the germline J gene. The chain is built from TRBV20-1 and TRBJ2-1; TRBD2 aligns across 11 bases. The CDR3 length is 15 residues. The V gene end was trimmed by 5 bases and the J gene end by 4 bases; junction bases not matched to a gene: 7. Germline-derived CDR1 and CDR2 are DFQATT and SNEGSKA (reference sequence). The CDR3 sequence: CSALLLAGVYNEQFF. CDR3 bases read: TGCAGTGCTCTCCTACTAGCGGGGGTATACAATGAG.